This is a list of T cell receptor beta chains from one sample in a study of shared clonotypes between healthy human individuals. Using immunoSEQ multiplex PCR, the repertoire was profiled, and TCRdb retains in-frame clones only, with some absent. This sample yields 1.6 million or so clones, of which about 98.5% are seen a single time; 0.36% belongs to the top ten. What was sequenced was naive CD4+ T cells sorted from blood. These receptors all come from a man under 40 in good health. Both conserved end residues are part of each CDR3.

v_call: TRBV29-1
cdr3_aa: CSLGATYNEQFF

v_call: TRBV19
cdr3_aa: CATGTSGQGNTGELFF

v_call: TRBV13
cdr3_aa: CASSQGTGSEAFF

v_call: TRBV19
cdr3_aa: CASSMQGVYGYTF

v_call: TRBV6-6
cdr3_aa: CASSYSSGYQPQHF

v_call: TRBV7-2
cdr3_aa: CASSLVRGTDTQYF

v_call: TRBV19
cdr3_aa: CASKRATTSNTEAFF

v_call: TRBV4-3
cdr3_aa: CASSQDWVSSGNTIYF

v_call: TRBV6-5
cdr3_aa: CASSYWSGNEQFF

v_call: TRBV4-1
cdr3_aa: CASSQGGTAYTQYF

v_call: TRBV7-9
cdr3_aa: CASSFHRVRVGNTIYF

v_call: TRBV27
cdr3_aa: CASSLLASPRNTEAFF

v_call: TRBV18
cdr3_aa: CASSPWVANTEAFF

v_call: TRBV19
cdr3_aa: CASYRGRYGTEAFF

v_call: TRBV10-1
cdr3_aa: CASRDLTGSTEAFF

v_call: TRBV28
cdr3_aa: CASSTPGQGGNEQFF

v_call: TRBV9
cdr3_aa: CASSVASGVGEQYF

v_call: TRBV10-3
cdr3_aa: CAISESIGVLGNQPQHF

v_call: TRBV6-6
cdr3_aa: CASRPSSIHEQYF

v_call: TRBV7-3
cdr3_aa: CASSLTLRTGSITGELFF

v_call: TRBV29-1
cdr3_aa: CSVFSGDTQYF

v_call: TRBV6-5
cdr3_aa: CASRGGGKTGELFF

v_call: TRBV20-1
cdr3_aa: CSARRKTEAFF

v_call: TRBV6-1
cdr3_aa: CASSEWGDTQYF

v_call: TRBV7-2
cdr3_aa: CASSLGGGPTDTQYF

v_call: TRBV5-4
cdr3_aa: CASSPRLVTDTQYF

v_call: TRBV6-6
cdr3_aa: CASSYRTGPSNQPQHF

v_call: TRBV5-8
cdr3_aa: CASSHSDRQTYEQYF